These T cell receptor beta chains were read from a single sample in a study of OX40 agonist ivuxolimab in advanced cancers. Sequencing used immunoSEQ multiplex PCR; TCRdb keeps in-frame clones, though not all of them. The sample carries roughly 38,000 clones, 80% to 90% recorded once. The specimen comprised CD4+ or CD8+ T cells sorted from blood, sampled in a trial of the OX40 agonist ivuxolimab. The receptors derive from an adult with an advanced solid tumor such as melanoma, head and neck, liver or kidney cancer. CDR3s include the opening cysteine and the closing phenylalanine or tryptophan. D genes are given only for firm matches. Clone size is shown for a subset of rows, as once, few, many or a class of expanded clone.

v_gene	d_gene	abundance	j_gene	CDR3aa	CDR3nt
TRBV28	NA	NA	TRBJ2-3	CASRDGGDSDTQYF	TGTGCCAGCCGTGACGGCGGGGATTCAGATACGCAGTATTTT
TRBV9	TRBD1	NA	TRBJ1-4	CASGQGATNEKLFF	TGTGCCAGCGGACAGGGGGCCACTAATGAAAAACTGTTTTTT
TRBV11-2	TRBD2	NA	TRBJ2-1	CASSLDSSGSSYNEQFF	TGTGCCAGCAGCTTAGATTCGAGCGGGAGCTCCTACAATGAGCAGTTCTTC
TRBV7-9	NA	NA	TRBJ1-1	CATVGRQNTEAFF	TGTGCCACCGTCGGCCGTCAGAACACTGAAGCTTTCTTT
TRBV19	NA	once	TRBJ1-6	CASSPGLNSPLHF	TGTGCCAGTAGTCCCGGCCTTAATTCACCCCTCCACTTT
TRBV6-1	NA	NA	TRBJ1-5	CAIQRTVHNQPQHF	TGTGCCATTCAAAGGACAGTTCATAATCAGCCCCAGCATTTT
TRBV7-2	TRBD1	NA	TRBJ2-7	CASSLWWGQTYEQYF	TGTGCCAGCAGCTTATGGTGGGGACAGACCTACGAGCAGTACTTC
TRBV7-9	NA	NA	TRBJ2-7	CASSLGRTTYEQYF	TGTGCCAGCAGCTTGGGACGGACAACCTACGAGCAGTACTTC
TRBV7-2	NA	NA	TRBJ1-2	CASSLQTAYGYTF	TGTGCCAGCAGCTTACAGACCGCCTATGGCTACACCTTC
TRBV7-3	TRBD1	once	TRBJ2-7	CASSKTGGREQYF	TGTGCCAGCAGCAAAACAGGGGGGAGAGAGCAGTACTTC
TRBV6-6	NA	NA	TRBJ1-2	CASSQLRGVADYGYTF	TGTGCCAGCAGCCAACTCCGCGGGGTAGCGGACTATGGCTACACCTTC
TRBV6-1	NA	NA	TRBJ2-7	CASSELASYEQYF	TGTGCCAGCAGTGAACTTGCTTCCTACGAGCAGTACTTC
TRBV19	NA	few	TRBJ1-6	CASSIARVSPLHF	TGTGCCAGTAGTATCGCACGAGTTTCACCCCTCCACTTT
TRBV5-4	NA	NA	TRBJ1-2	CASSLVSGNYGYTF	TGTGCCAGCAGCTTAGTTTCCGGGAACTATGGCTACACCTTC
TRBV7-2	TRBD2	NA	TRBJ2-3	CASRAGLLTDTQYF	TGTGCCAGCAGAGCGGGACTCCTCACAGATACGCAGTATTTT
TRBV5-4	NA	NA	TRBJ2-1	CASSFGGSNNEQFF	TGTGCCAGCAGCTTCGGCGGGTCCAACAATGAGCAGTTCTTC
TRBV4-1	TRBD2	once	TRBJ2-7	CASSRGEGYEQYF	TGCGCCAGCAGCCGCGGGGAGGGCTACGAGCAGTACTTC
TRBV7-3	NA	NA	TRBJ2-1	CASSSGLTGEQFF	TGTGCCAGCAGCTCCGGGCTTACCGGTGAGCAGTTCTTC
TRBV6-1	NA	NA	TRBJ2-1	CASRANLGNEQFF	TGTGCCAGCAGGGCCAACCTCGGCAATGAGCAGTTCTTC
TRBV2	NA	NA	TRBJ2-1	CASSLGGNEQFF	TGTGCCAGCAGTCTAGGGGGAAATGAGCAGTTCTTC
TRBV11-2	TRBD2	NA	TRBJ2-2	CASSSGLAGGTNTGELFF	TGTGCCAGCAGCTCGGGACTAGCGGGGGGGACTAACACCGGGGAGCTGTTTTTT
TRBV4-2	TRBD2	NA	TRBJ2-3	CASSQDRALPGGLETYTQYF	TGTGCCAGCAGCCAAGATCGGGCTCTTCCTGGGGGACTAGAAACCTATACGCAGTATTTT
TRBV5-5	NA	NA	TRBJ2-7	CASSGPGGLAEQYF	TGTGCCAGCAGCGGTCCGGGTGGCCTCGCCGAGCAGTACTTC
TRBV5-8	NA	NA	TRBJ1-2	CASSTRPPGGYTF	TGTGCCAGCAGCACACGGCCCCCTGGGGGCTACACCTTC
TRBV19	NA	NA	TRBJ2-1	CASNDLSSISYNEQFF	TGTGCCAGTAACGACCTCTCTAGCATATCCTACAATGAGCAGTTCTTC
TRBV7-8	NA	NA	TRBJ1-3	CASSLPKDSSWSSGNTIYF	TGTGCCAGCAGTCTACCCAAGGACTCGTCCTGGAGCTCTGGAAACACCATATATTTT
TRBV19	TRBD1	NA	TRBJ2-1	CASSMVQGQNNEQFF	TGTGCCAGTAGTATGGTACAGGGGCAAAACAATGAGCAGTTCTTC
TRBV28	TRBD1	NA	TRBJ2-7	CASSVPGQGAYEQYF	TGTGCCAGCAGTGTCCCGGGACAGGGGGCATACGAGCAGTACTTC
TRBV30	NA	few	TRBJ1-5	CALAGRSNQPQHF	TGTGCCTTGGCGGGCAGGAGCAATCAGCCCCAGCATTTT
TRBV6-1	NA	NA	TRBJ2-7	CASMEWQGYEQYF	TGTGCCAGCATGGAGTGGCAAGGATACGAGCAGTACTTC
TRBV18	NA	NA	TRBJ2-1	CASSPGTDYNEQFF	TGTGCCAGCTCACCGGGCACAGACTACAATGAGCAGTTCTTC
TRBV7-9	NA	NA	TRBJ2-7	CASSLESGPTYEQYF	TGTGCCAGCAGCTTAGAGAGCGGGCCTACCTACGAGCAGTACTTC
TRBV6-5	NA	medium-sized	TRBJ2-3	CASSSTDTQYF	TGTGCCAGCAGTAGCACAGATACGCAGTATTTT
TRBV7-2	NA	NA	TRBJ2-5	CASSLEYALQETQYF	TGTGCCAGCAGCTTAGAGTACGCCCTCCAAGAGACCCAGTACTTC
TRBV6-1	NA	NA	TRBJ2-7	CASSARGTEQYF	TGTGCCAGCAGCGCCCGGGGGACTGAGCAGTACTTC
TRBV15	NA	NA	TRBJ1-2	CATSPRNGIGYGYTF	TGTGCCACCAGCCCCCGTAACGGGATTGGCTATGGCTACACCTTC
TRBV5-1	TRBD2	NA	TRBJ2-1	CASSLPSGTGGDEQFF	TGCGCCAGCAGCTTGCCATCTGGGACGGGAGGTGATGAGCAGTTCTTC
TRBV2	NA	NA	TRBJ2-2	CASSPTGELFF	TGTGCCAGCAGCCCCACCGGGGAGCTGTTTTTT
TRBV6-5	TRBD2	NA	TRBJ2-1	CASSPREGLYNEQFF	TGTGCCAGCAGTCCACGGGAGGGCCTTTACAATGAGCAGTTCTTC
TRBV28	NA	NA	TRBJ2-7	CASSPGVLVWSSYEQYF	TGTGCCAGCAGCCCCGGGGTGCTTGTTTGGAGCTCCTACGAGCAGTACTTC
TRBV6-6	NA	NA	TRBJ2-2	CASSSTGFTGELFF	TGTGCCAGCAGCTCCACAGGGTTCACCGGGGAGCTGTTTTTT
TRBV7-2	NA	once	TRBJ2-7	CASSARDGSYEQYF	TGTGCCAGCAGCGCCCGGGACGGCTCCTACGAGCAGTACTTC
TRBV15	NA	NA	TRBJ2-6	CATSSNYRTSGANVLTF	TGTGCCACCAGCAGTAATTACAGGACCTCTGGGGCCAACGTCCTGACTTTC
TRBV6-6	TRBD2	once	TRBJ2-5	CASSYPLSGDETQYF	TGTGCCAGCAGTTACCCGCTAAGCGGGGACGAGACCCAGTACTTC
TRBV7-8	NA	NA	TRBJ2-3	CASSLVTRADTQYF	TGTGCCAGCAGCTTAGTGACTAGGGCGGATACGCAGTATTTT
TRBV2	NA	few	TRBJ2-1	CASRGDWLYNEQFF	TGTGCCAGCAGGGGGGACTGGCTTTACAATGAGCAGTTCTTC
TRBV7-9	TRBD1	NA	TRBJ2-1	CASSLVSYRGLEQFF	TGTGCCAGCAGCTTAGTTTCTTACAGGGGGCTTGAGCAGTTCTTC
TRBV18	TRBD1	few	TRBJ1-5	CASSPDRSQPQHF	TGTGCCAGCTCACCGGACAGGAGTCAGCCCCAGCATTTT
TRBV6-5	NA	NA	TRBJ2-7	CASSPGGHSYEQYF	TGTGCCAGCAGTCCAGGGGGGCACTCCTACGAGCAGTACTTC
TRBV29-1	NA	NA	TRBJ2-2	CSVRVTGELFF	TGCAGCGTTCGGGTCACCGGGGAGCTGTTTTTT
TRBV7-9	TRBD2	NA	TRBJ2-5	CASSNGLAGQETQYF	TGTGCCAGCAGCAACGGACTAGCGGGTCAAGAGACCCAGTACTTC
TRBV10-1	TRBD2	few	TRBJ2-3	CASSERIAGRTDTQYF	TGCGCCAGCAGTGAGAGGATAGCGGGACGCACAGATACGCAGTATTTT
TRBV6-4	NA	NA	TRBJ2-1	CASLAGAYNEQFF	TGTGCCAGCTTGGCAGGGGCCTACAATGAGCAGTTCTTC